This TCR beta chain was recovered during a study of metastatic and nonmetastatic thyroid tumors. Study background: Repertoires from blood and tumor or nodule tissue of malignant and benign thyroid patients were compared.

Authors' analysis steps: Clinicopathological groups differed in CDR3, with these differences serving to build a distant-metastasis classifier for papillary thyroid cancer. From the PCR reads, TCRdb re-called clones with MiXCR. The V and J calls come from TCRdb's annotation, not from the publication. The sample lists 150 to 200 clones, roughly 32% seen once, with around 60% in the top ten. V was cut by 5 bases and J by 6 bases, with 25 bases left in between. The CDR3 covers 16 residues. Germline CDR1 reads DFQATT; CDR2 reads SNEGSKA (reference sequence). In the case of this clone: Its antigen remains unknown.

Until they underwent thyroid surgery, no patient had received any treatment. Study-level findings and limits: Relative to benign nodules, malignant thyroid tumors were reportedly characterized by significantly elevated TCR beta diversity in blood and tumor.

This chain uses TRBV20-1 with TRBJ1-1; D not resolved. The source of this sequence is a male donor with papillary thyroid cancer or a benign thyroid nodule (not recorded which). Some clones in this sample may be carry-over from other donors' samples. The sequenced sample was tumor tissue. For the CDR3, the DNA is TGCAGTGCTTCTCGAGCCGATGGACGGGCGCTACCTGAAGCTTTCTTT. It is translated as CSASRADGRALPEAFF.